This entry is about one T cell receptor (beta chain). Its target is not known. This specimen comes from a study of T cell responses to AZD1222 COVID-19 vaccine. General study findings and limits: Among vaccine-associated CD4 TCRs, coverage spanned spike, with dominance at 160-218 and 743-854. Repertoires were obtained only post-peak T cell response. The donor cohort was predominantly white British with a female majority, and clonal diversity may have been underestimated.

The repertoire was sequenced with immunoSEQ multiplex PCR; TCRdb's copy has only in-frame clones and lacks some. Counted here are approximately 76,000 clones, roughly four fifths occurring once; the ten biggest clones make up around 2.8%. This CDR3 is built from 15 residues. The germline V gene has CDR1 SSHAT and CDR2 FNYEAQ (reference sequence). Deletions cut 0 bases from V and 3 bases from J, with 11 bases between. The TCR comes from an adult in good health. The sequenced sample was peripheral blood, obtained on day 0 of AZD1222 vaccination. The rearrangement joins TRBV7-7 to TRBJ2-5; the D gene is possibly TRBD2 (6 bases). The CDR3 is CASSLAVAVKETQYF. The CDR3, as DNA: TGTGCCAGCAGCTTAGCGGTAGCGGTAAAAGAGACCCAGTACTTC. Together with reference TRBV7-7 and TRBJ2-5, the CDR3 gives the full variable domain: GAGVSQSPRYKVTKRGQDVTLRCDPISSHATLYWYQQALGQGPEFLTYFNYEAQPDKSGLPSDRFSAERPEGSISTLTIQRTEQRDSAMYRCASSLAVAVKETQYFGPGTRLLVL.